Presented here are 25 T cell receptor beta chains from one specimen sequenced in a study of shared clonotypes between healthy human individuals. The table came from immunoSEQ multiplex PCR; TCRdb's copy has only in-frame clones and leaves some out. The sample shows a few hundred thousand clones, around three quarters of them seen only once. Specimen: PBMCs. The receptors derive from a woman between 40 and 50 years old in good health. Some clones in this sample may be carry-over from other donors' samples.

This clone was counted at least ten times. The rearrangement links TRBV6-1 to TRBJ2-3, with D tentatively TRBD1 or TRBD2 (7 bases each). The CDR3 has 18 residues. V dropped 0 bases and J dropped 8 bases, with 24 bases sitting between them. CDR1 and CDR2 (germline): MNHNS, SASEGT. CDR3 amino acids: CASSEAPRGRGGRATQYF. For the CDR3, the DNA is TGTGCCAGCAGTGAAGCGCCGCGTGGCAGGGGGGGGAGGGCTACGCAGTATTTT.

About this clone: Since a much larger clone is just one base distant, this may be a read error. The rearrangement joins TRBV11-3 to TRBJ1-1; D gene unclear. The CDR3 is 13 amino acids. Germline loops: CDR1 SGHNT, CDR2 YENEEA. Trimming removed 0 bases at V and 0 bases at J, with 2 bases between. This CDR3 is CASSLDMNTEAFF. The CDR3 DNA reads TGTGCCAGCAGCTTAGACATGAACACTGAAGCTTTCTTT. Complete variable domain (other parts from reference TRBV11-3 and TRBJ1-1): EAGVVQSPRYKIIEKKQPVAFWCNPISGHNTLYWYLQNLGQGPELLIRYENEEAVDDSQLPKDRFSAERLKGVDSTLKIQPAELGDSAVYLCASSLDMNTEAFFGQGTRLTVV.

Here the CDR3 DNA reads TGTGCTTCGGGACAGGGGAGCAATCAGCCCCAGCATTTT. Translating gives CASGQGSNQPQHF. V is TRBV30 and J is TRBJ1-5; 10 nucleotides match TRBD1. The CDR3 contains 13 residues. Germline values: CDR1 GTSNPN, CDR2 SVGIG (reference sequence).

The rearrangement uses TRBV9 and TRBJ2-7; TRBD2 is a possible D gene (6 bases). Trimming removed 0 bases from V and 2 bases from J, with 9 bases in between. Germline CDR1 reads SGDLS; CDR2 reads YYNGEE. This CDR3 region has 14 residues. The CDR3 is CASSVAGVAYEQYF. CDR3 nucleotides: TGTGCCAGCAGCGTAGCGGGAGTGGCCTACGAGCAGTACTTC. The entire variable domain, with the rest obtained from reference TRBV9 and TRBJ2-7, is as follows: DSGVTQTPKHLITATGQRVTLRCSPRSGDLSVYWYQQSLDQGLQFLIQYYNGEERAKGNILERFSAQQFPDLHSELNLSSLELGDSALYFCASSVAGVAYEQYFGPGTRLTVT.

The rearrangement links TRBV7-9 to TRBJ2-3; D is unresolved. Germline CDR1 is SEHNR and CDR2 is FQNEAQ (reference sequence). The CDR3 length is 14 residues. Deletions cut 4 bases from V and 2 bases from J, with 10 bases between. DNA for the CDR3: TGTGCCAGCAGCTACCGTCTTACCACAGATACGCAGTATTTT. Protein: CASSYRLTTDTQYF.

The chain carries TRBV30 and TRBJ2-6, with TRBD1 matching over 7 bases. CDR3 length: 16 residues. Germline loops: CDR1 GTSNPN, CDR2 SVGIG (reference sequence). After removal of 5 bases from V and 2 bases from J, the junction contained 9 bases not matched to a gene. The CDR3 loop reads CAWETGLGTGANVLTF. The CDR3 DNA is TGTGCCTGGGAGACAGGGTTGGGGACTGGGGCCAACGTCCTGACTTTC.

The rearrangement joins TRBV21-1 to TRBJ2-3; the table's D call, TRBD2, has no DNA check behind it. TRBV21-1 is noted as a pseudogene. This CDR3 has 23 amino acids. The CDR3 nucleotides are TGTGCCAGCAGCAAAGGATGGGGAGGGACCGCCCGCTGTGTATCTTTTAGCACAGATACGCAGTATTTT. This codes for CASSKGWGGTARCVSFSTDTQYF.

The chain joins TRBV2 to TRBJ1-6; D is uncertain. CDR3 length: 12 amino acids. Trimming shortened V by 7 bases and J by 5 bases, and 6 bases separated the two germline ends. The germline V gene encodes CDR1 SNHLY and CDR2 FYNNEI. CDR3 nucleotide sequence: TGTGCCAGCATCTTGGATAATTCACCCCTCCACTTT. Protein: CASILDNSPLHF.

In DNA, the CDR3 is TGCGCCAGCGGACCCCAGGGCTCTGGGGCCAACGTCCTGACTTTC. Protein sequence: CASGPQGSGANVLTF. The gene calls are TRBV5-1 and TRBJ2-6; possible D gene TRBD1, 5 bases. V was trimmed by 7 bases and J by 0 bases, leaving 11 bases between them. There are 15 residues in the CDR3. CDR1 and CDR2 from the germline V gene are SGHRS and YFSETQ.

A word on this clone: The final CDR3 position lacks the conserved phenylalanine or tryptophan, pointing to a likely read error. The rearrangement uses TRBV30 and TRBJ1-1; possible D gene TRBD1, 5 bases. The CDR3 is 17 amino acids. Germline lookup yields CDR1 GTSNPN and CDR2 SVGIG (reference sequence). CDR3 sequence: CAWRSLLGVVESTKAFL. In nucleotides, the CDR3 is TGTGCCTGGAGGTCCCTCTTAGGGGTTGTGGAGTCCACTAAAGCTTTCCTT.

As to this clone: The same CDR3 also results from other DNA sequences found in this sample. J is TRBJ1-5 and V is TRBV7-9; D is unclear. There are 13 residues in the CDR3. The V end was cut by 0 bases, the J end by 6 bases, with 6 bases between. Germline loops: CDR1 SEHNR, CDR2 FQNEAQ (reference sequence). The DNA for the CDR3 is TGTGCCAGCAGCTTAGCGGGAAGTCAGCCCCAGCATTTT. This sequence encodes CASSLAGSQPQHF.

The chain uses TRBV7-9 and TRBJ2-6, with D possibly matching TRBD2 (5 bases). This CDR3 has 15 amino acids. Germline V lookup: CDR1 SEHNR, CDR2 FQNEAQ (reference sequence). Trimming stripped 3 bases from V and 0 bases from J, with 6 bases between. CDR3 loop: CASSFEGSGANVLTF. CDR3 DNA: TGTGCCAGCAGCTTCGAGGGCTCTGGGGCCAACGTCCTGACTTTC.

V gene TRBV6-5 combines with J gene TRBJ1-5; D is undetermined. This CDR3 region has 15 residues. V was pared by 6 bases and J by 2 bases, with 14 bases between. The V gene's germline CDR1 is MNHEY and CDR2 SVGAGI. CDR3 nucleotides: TGTGCCAGCAGCCCCGACTGGGTGGGCAATCAGCCCCAGCATTTT. The encoded protein is CASSPDWVGNQPQHF.

This clone was picked up many times. V and J are TRBV5-6 and TRBJ2-3, with D possibly matching TRBD2 (5 bases). CDR1 and CDR2 (germline): SGHDT, YYEEEE. The CDR3 loop spans 14 amino acids. V lost 5 bases and J 2 bases, leaving 12 bases between the germline ends. The chain's CDR3 is CASRDSETTDTQYF. CDR3 in DNA: TGTGCCAGCAGGGACTCAGAGACCACAGATACGCAGTATTTT.

For the CDR3, the DNA is TGTGCCAGCAGCCCCGCAAGGCGGCCCCACAATGAGCAGTTCTTC. Amino acids: CASSPARRPHNEQFF. The V gene is TRBV7-3, the J gene TRBJ2-1; D not certain. This CDR3 spans 15 amino acids. Trimming stripped 5 bases from V and 5 bases from J, with 16 bases between. The germline V gene encodes CDR1 SGHTA and CDR2 FQGTGA.

A few counts support this clone. Other DNA variants within this sample encode the same CDR3. The rearrangement links TRBV5-1 to TRBJ2-3, with 7 positions matching TRBD1. The CDR3 contains 13 residues. The J segment lost 4 bases and the V segment lost 2 bases, leaving 1 base of the junction unmatched. Germline CDR1 is SGHRS and CDR2 is YFSETQ. This CDR3 reads CASSLQGSDTQYF. The CDR3 DNA reads as TGCGCCAGCAGCTTACAGGGGTCAGATACGCAGTATTTT.

V usage is TRBV18 and J usage is TRBJ2-6, with D uncertain. V was clipped by 3 bases and J by 1 base, with 10 bases between them. CDR1 and CDR2 (germline): KGHSH, LQKENI. CDR3 length: 16 amino acids. The CDR3 is CASSPPSKSGANVLTF. The CDR3 DNA is TGTGCCAGCTCACCCCCGAGTAAGTCTGGGGCCAACGTCCTGACTTTC.

The V gene is TRBV6-1, the J gene TRBJ2-7, with D possibly matching TRBD2 (6 bases). The CDR3 is 15 amino acids. Germline CDR1 and CDR2: MNHNS and SASEGT. V lost 1 base to trimming and J lost 6 bases, with 16 bases between them. The CDR3 region has the DNA TGTGCCAGCAGTGAAGTAGGAGGGGACGGCTTCGAGCAGTACTTC. It encodes CASSEVGGDGFEQYF.

Regarding this clone: This sequence may be a read error, since a much larger clone differs from it by one base. This sample also contains other DNA sequences that code for the same CDR3. The chain combines TRBV11-3 with TRBJ1-1; unclear D gene. The length of the CDR3 is 13 residues. V lost 4 bases and J lost 2, with 8 bases in between. Germline CDR1 SGHNT, CDR2 YENEEA. The CDR3 DNA is TGTGCCAGCAGCTCGGAGTTCAACACTGAAGCTTTCTTT. Protein sequence: CASSSEFNTEAFF. The whole variable domain, remainder taken from reference TRBV11-3 and TRBJ1-1, is EAGVVQSPRYKIIEKKQPVAFWCNPISGHNTLYWYLQNLGQGPELLIRYENEEAVDDSQLPKDRFSAERLKGVDSTLKIQPAELGDSAVYLCASSSEFNTEAFFGQGTRLTVV.

The chain recombines TRBV27 with TRBJ2-2; tentatively, D is TRBD1 or TRBD2 (5 bases each). From germline, CDR1 is MNHEY and CDR2 SMNVEV (reference sequence). The V end was cut by 7 bases, the J end by 5 bases, with 14 bases between. This CDR3 spans 14 amino acids. The CDR3 sequence is CASKNRPGTGELFF. CDR3 nucleotides: TGTGCCAGCAAGAACAGGCCGGGGACCGGGGAGCTGTTTTTT.

Of note for this clone: A far larger clone is one nucleotide away, so this likely arose from a read error. The rearrangement uses TRBV29-1 and TRBJ1-4; TRBD1 agrees at 9 bases. Germline V gene sequence: CDR1 SQVTM, CDR2 ANQGSEA. V dropped 7 bases and J dropped 10; count of bases not matched to a gene: 19. The CDR3 sequence is 16 residues long. The DNA of the CDR3 is TGCAGCGGTCCTCTCCGCCGGGACAGGGAGGACGGAAAACTGTTTTTT. Translated: CSGPLRRDREDGKLFF.

This sequence joins TRBV7-2 and TRBJ2-2; TRBD1 agrees at 10 bases. Germline V gene sequence: CDR1 SGHTA, CDR2 FQGNSA. The J segment lost 7 bases and the V segment lost 5 bases, leaving 10 bases of the junction unmatched. CDR3 size: 16 residues. The CDR3 DNA sequence: TGTGCCAGCAGCACCTCCGGGACAGGGGTAATCGGGGAGCTGTTTTTT. Its translation is CASSTSGTGVIGELFF.

Worth noting for this clone: This could be a read error, since a much larger clone is one nucleotide away. V and J are TRBV7-2 and TRBJ2-1, with a tentative D call TRBD1 (5 bases). The V end was cut by 3 bases, the J end by 6 bases, with 9 bases between. Germline V gene sequence: CDR1 SGHTA, CDR2 FQGNSA. The CDR3 has 13 amino acids. The CDR3: CASSLGRFNEQFF. DNA for the CDR3: TGTGCCAGCAGCTTGGGGCGGTTCAATGAGCAGTTCTTC.

The chain joins TRBV27 to TRBJ2-2, with no clear D. The germline gives CDR1 MNHEY, CDR2 SMNVEV (reference sequence). The CDR3 consists of 12 residues. Trimming pared 5 bases from V and 6 bases from J, leaving 7 bases between. CDR3 amino acids: CASSTAAGELFF. The DNA of the CDR3 is TGTGCCAGCAGTACGGCCGCCGGGGAGCTGTTTTTT.

The count of this clone is one. The genes are TRBV10-3 and TRBJ2-7; D uncertain. This CDR3 is built from 13 residues. The germline V and J ends were trimmed by 5 bases and 0 bases, with 8 bases remaining between them. CDR1 and CDR2 from the germline V gene are ENHRY and SYGVKD. The CDR3 DNA is TGTGCCATCAGTAGTACTCCCTCCTACGAGCAGTACTTC. The encoded protein is CAISSTPSYEQYF.